The 15 T cell receptor beta chains in this list originate from one sample, sequenced in a study of T-cell reconstitution after alpha-beta-depleted transplantation in children. Unique molecular identifiers were built into the TCRbeta library. Via MiXCR, TCRdb re-called the PCR reads, giving one row per CDR3 protein. The sample yields fewer than 450,000 distinct CDR3 sequences, around 15% seen once. This sample comprised PBMCs, mostly from graft donor cells, obtained 360 days after TCRalphabeta/CD19-depleted stem cell transplant. The receptors were gathered from a male patient between 2 and 10 years old who had a stem cell transplant for acute lymphoblastic leukemia, so the T cells may come from the graft donor.

This clonotype has just a few counts. The chain carries TRBV20-1 and TRBJ2-7; D perhaps matches TRBD1 (5 bases). The germline CDR1 and CDR2 sequences are DFQATT and SNEGSKA (reference sequence). The V end lost 6 bases, the J end lost 0 bases, and 24 bases lay between the germline ends. There are 17 residues in the CDR3. CDR3 in DNA: TGCAGTGCCAAACAGCGCCCTAGGGGATTTATCTCCTACGAGCAGTACTTC. Translated: CSAKQRPRGFISYEQYF.

This chain links TRBV5-1 with TRBJ1-1; weak D call: TRBD1 (6 bases). This CDR3 is built from 15 residues. V was trimmed by 0 bases and J by 6 bases, leaving 15 bases between them. Germline CDR1 is SGHRS and CDR2 is YFSETQ. CDR3 nucleotides: TGCGCCAGCAGCTTGGAGGCCAGGGGAGAAGCTGAAGCTTTCTTT. Its protein product is CASSLEARGEAEAFF.

This chain connects TRBV28 to TRBJ1-2, with no clear D. In germline, CDR1 is MDHEN, CDR2 SYDVKM. The CDR3 spans 13 residues. V was shortened by 5 bases and J by 6 bases, with 13 bases between the two germline ends. The CDR3 nucleotides are TGTGCCAGCAGTCTTCAACGCAATCATGGCTACACCTTC. It specifies CASSLQRNHGYTF.

This clonotype was counted ten times or more. The chain employs TRBV20-1 and TRBJ2-3, with D uncertain. The CDR3 runs 10 residues. Germline-derived CDR1 and CDR2 are DFQATT and SNEGSKA (reference sequence). The CDR3 nucleotides read TGCACCCCCCGGGCAGATACGCAGTATTTT. It encodes CTPRADTQYF.

Only a few counts were recorded for this clonotype. The chain combines TRBV5-1 with TRBJ2-2; the D gene could be TRBD1 or TRBD2 (5 bases each). The CDR3 sequence is 16 residues long. With 4 bases removed from V and 5 bases from J, the gap between germline ends came to 18 bases. Germline CDR1 SGHRS, CDR2 YFSETQ. The CDR3 region is CASSPNQGVGTGELFF. CDR3 sequence (DNA): TGCGCCAGCAGCCCTAACCAGGGAGTAGGGACCGGGGAGCTGTTTTTT.

This chain connects TRBV4-1 to TRBJ2-5, with D perhaps TRBD2 (6 bases). Trimming shortened V by 0 bases and J by 4 bases, and 21 bases separated the two germline ends. The CDR3 is made up of 18 amino acids. CDR1 and CDR2 (germline): MGHRA, YSYEKL. The CDR3 protein is CASSQDPVGSGGRETQYF. CDR3 DNA: TGCGCCAGCAGCCAAGATCCTGTGGGGTCCGGGGGAAGAGAGACCCAGTACTTC.

The chain joins TRBV14 to TRBJ1-2, with D uncertain. This CDR3 has 14 residues. Germline V gene data show CDR1 as SGHDN and CDR2 as FVKESK. V was shortened by 0 bases and J by 4 bases, with 9 bases between the two germline ends. CDR3 in amino acids: CASSQDMGPYGYTF. The CDR3 DNA is TGTGCCAGCAGCCAAGATATGGGCCCCTATGGCTACACCTTC. The full variable domain, completed using reference TRBV14 and TRBJ1-2, is EAGVTQFPSHSVIEKGQTVTLRCDPISGHDNLYWYRRVMGKEIKFLLHFVKESKQDESGMPNNRFLAERTGGTYSTLKVQPAELEDSGVYFCASSQDMGPYGYTFGSGTRLTVV.

The sample holds a few counts of this clonotype. The chain carries TRBV5-5 and TRBJ2-1; D gene unclear. The ends were cut back, 2 bases at V and 4 bases at J, with 7 bases in the middle. The CDR3 length is 13 residues. The germline V gene encodes CDR1 SGHKS and CDR2 YYEKEE (reference sequence). CDR3 in amino acids: CASSFENYNEQFF. The CDR3 DNA reads TGTGCCAGCAGCTTCGAGAATTACAATGAGCAGTTCTTC.

CDR3 DNA: TGCAGTGCTCTAGCGGATACCTACAATGAGCAGTTCTTC. Translation: CSALADTYNEQFF. The rearrangement links TRBV20-1 to TRBJ2-1; 7 bases are shared with TRBD2. The junction had 3 bases not matched to a gene; V was cut back by 5 bases and J by 2 bases. The CDR3 has 13 residues. Germline CDR1 reads DFQATT; CDR2 reads SNEGSKA (reference sequence).

This clonotype was seen a handful of times. This sequence joins TRBV12-3 or TRBV12-4 and TRBJ1-2; TRBD1 aligns across 7 bases. Germline trimming cut 6 bases from V and 7 bases from J; bases unmatched to any gene: 8. CDR3 length: 13 amino acids. The CDR3 region has the DNA TGTGCCAGCAGGTTGGACAGGCAAGGTGGCTACACCTTC. It is translated as CASRLDRQGGYTF.

This clonotype was seen a single time. The chain carries TRBV5-1 and TRBJ2-7; possible D gene TRBD1, 5 bases. This CDR3 spans 15 amino acids. V gave up 0 bases and J gave up 3 bases, with 13 bases separating them. The V gene's germline CDR1 is SGHRS and CDR2 YFSETQ. CDR3 DNA: TGCGCCAGCAGCTTGGCCAAAGGACACTACTACGAGCAGTACTTC. It translates to CASSLAKGHYYEQYF. The whole variable domain, remainder taken from reference TRBV5-1 and TRBJ2-7, is KAGVTQTPRYLIKTRGQQVTLSCSPISGHRSVSWYQQTPGQGLQFLFEYFSETQRNKGNFPGRFSGRQFSNSRSEMNVSTLELGDSALYLCASSLAKGHYYEQYFGPGTRLTVT.

This clonotype was recorded many times. This chain joins TRBV6-2 or TRBV6-3 and TRBJ2-7; 11 nucleotides align to TRBD2. Germline CDR1 reads MNHEY; CDR2 reads SVGEGT. This CDR3 has 16 amino acids. The ends lost 6 bases at V and 2 bases at J; junction bases unmatched: 9. CDR3 sequence reads: CASSLLGTSGPYEQYF. CDR3 coding DNA: TGTGCCAGCAGCTTACTCGGGACTAGCGGTCCCTACGAGCAGTACTTC.

This clonotype was counted at least ten times. The rearrangement uses TRBV28 and TRBJ2-7; a weak D match, TRBD1 (6 bases). Trimming shortened V by 3 bases and J by 3 bases, and 9 bases separated the two germline ends. Germline V lookup: CDR1 MDHEN, CDR2 SYDVKM. The CDR3 extends over 13 amino acids. CDR3 loop: CASSLGALYEQYF. The CDR3 nucleotides read TGTGCCAGCAGTTTGGGGGCGCTCTACGAGCAGTACTTC.

This clonotype was seen more than once but under ten times. Here the CDR3 reads CASSLQAWGGELFF. The CDR3 DNA reads TGTGCCAGCAGCCTGCAAGCCTGGGGCGGGGAGCTGTTTTTT. The chain uses TRBV3-1 and TRBJ2-2; D gene ambiguous. This CDR3 spans 14 amino acids. Between the trimmed V and J ends, which lost 4 bases and 7 bases, there was a span of 13 bases. CDR1 and CDR2 (germline): LGHDT, YNNKEL (reference sequence).

The chain uses TRBV4-2 and TRBJ2-3; 13 nucleotides line up with TRBD2. V lost 0 bases, J lost 4 bases, and 7 bases stayed unmatched. There are 18 residues in the CDR3. CDR1 and CDR2 from the germline V gene are LGHNA and YNFKEQ. The CDR3, as DNA: TGTGCCAGCAGCCAAGATCGGACTAGCGGGAGTCATCCAGATACGCAGTATTTT. As protein: CASSQDRTSGSHPDTQYF.